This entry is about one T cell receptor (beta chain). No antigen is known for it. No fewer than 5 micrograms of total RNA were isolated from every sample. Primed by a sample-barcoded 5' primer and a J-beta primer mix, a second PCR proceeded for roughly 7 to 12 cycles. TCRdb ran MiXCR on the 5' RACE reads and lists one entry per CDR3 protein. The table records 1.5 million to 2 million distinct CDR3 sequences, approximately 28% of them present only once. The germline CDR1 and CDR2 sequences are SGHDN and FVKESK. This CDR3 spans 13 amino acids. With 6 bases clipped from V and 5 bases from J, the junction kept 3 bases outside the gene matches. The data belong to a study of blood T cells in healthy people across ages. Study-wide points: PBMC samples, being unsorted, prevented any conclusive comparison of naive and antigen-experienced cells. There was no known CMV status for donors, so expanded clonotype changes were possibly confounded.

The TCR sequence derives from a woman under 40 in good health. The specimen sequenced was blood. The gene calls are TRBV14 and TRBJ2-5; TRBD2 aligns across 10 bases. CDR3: CASRGLAAETQYF. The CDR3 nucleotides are TGTGCCAGCAGAGGACTAGCGGCGGAGACCCAGTACTTC.